The 18 T cell receptor beta chains below come from one sample, sequenced in a study of T cell clonality in common variable immunodeficiency. Sequencing was performed with immunoSEQ multiplex PCR; in TCRdb, only in-frame clones are kept and a portion is missing. The sample lists approximately 81,000 clones, none appearing once, the ten largest making up under 1%. Sample: peripheral blood mononuclear cells. These receptors were obtained from a person aged 18 to 70 in good health.

In its sample, this clone was seen many times. The CDR3 goes on 3 residues after the read ends, and that part is filled in from the germline J gene. The V and J genes are TRBV7-8 and TRBJ1-2, with 7 bases lining up with TRBD1. The ends lost 3 bases at V and 4 bases at J; junction bases unmatched: 11. Germline CDR1 SGHVS, CDR2 FQNEAQ. This CDR3 comprises 16 residues. The CDR3 sequence: CASSFLDREVGYGYTF. The covered CDR3 bases are TGTGCCAGCAGCTTCTTAGACAGGGAAGTTGGCTATGGC.

This clone was counted ten times or more. Read coverage stops 3 residues before the CDR3 terminus; the germline J gene supplies the remainder. The chain combines TRBV30 with TRBJ2-1; TRBD2 matches at 8 bases. Germline V CDR1 and CDR2: GTSNPN, SVGIG (reference sequence). The CDR3 is 15 amino acids. The junction had 7 bases not matched to a gene; V was cut back by 0 bases and J by 6 bases. The CDR3 sequence: CAWSVGLAGLNEQFF. The DNA read from the CDR3 is TGTGCCTGGAGTGTCGGGCTAGCGGGCCTCAATGAG.

In regard to this clone: Read coverage stops 3 residues before the CDR3 terminus; the germline J gene supplies the remainder. The gene calls are TRBV20-1 and TRBJ2-1; 9 nucleotides agree with TRBD2. Trimming at V came to 5 bases and at J to 5 bases, leaving 7 bases not matched to a gene. CDR3 length equals 14 residues. CDR1 is DFQATT, CDR2 SNEGSKA, per germline (reference sequence). The CDR3 DNA, read in part, is TGCAGTGCTGCCCGACTAGCGGCAGACAATGAG. Its translation: CSAARLAADNE. The whole CDR3 sequence reads CSAARLAADNEQFF.

This clone occurred many times. Sequencing ends 3 residues short of the CDR3 end; the germline J gene provides the rest. The chain recombines TRBV6-2 or TRBV6-3 with TRBJ1-2, with 11 nucleotides matching TRBD1. J lost 3 bases, V lost 2 bases, and 2 bases had no gene match. The CDR3 has 15 amino acids. Per germline, CDR1 MNHEY and CDR2 SVGEGT. This chain's CDR3 is CASSYRDRGDYGYTF. The CDR3 DNA, read in part, is TGTGCCAGCAGTTACCGGGACAGGGGGGACTATGGC.

This clone was recorded at least ten times. Sequencing ends 3 residues short of the CDR3 end; the germline J gene provides the rest. This chain joins TRBV2 and TRBJ2-6, with TRBD1 matching over 7 bases. With 2 bases clipped from V and 0 bases from J, the junction kept 4 bases outside the gene matches. Germline loops: CDR1 SNHLY, CDR2 FYNNEI. The CDR3 covers 17 residues. Partial CDR3 DNA: TGTGCCAGCAGTGAACCATGGGACAGCTCTGGGGCCAACGTC. Translation gives CASSEPWDSSGANV. The CDR3 in full is CASSEPWDSSGANVLTF.

This clone was counted at least ten times. The CDR3 end lies 3 residues beyond the end of the read and is filled in from the germline J gene. V and J are TRBV7-3 and TRBJ2-1; a weak D match, TRBD2 (5 bases). V shed 4 bases and J shed 0 bases, with 13 bases lying between them. The length of the CDR3 is 16 residues. Germline values: CDR1 SGHTA, CDR2 FQGTGA. This CDR3 reads CASSSSGTNSYNEQFF. CDR3 DNA, as far as it was read: TGTGCCAGCAGCTCCAGCGGCACTAACTCCTACAATGAG.

This clone appeared many times. The read terminates 3 residues before the CDR3 end, so the remaining end is supplied by the germline J gene. This chain connects TRBV20-1 to TRBJ2-3; 9 nucleotides match TRBD2. The CDR3 contains 16 residues. Germline V gene sequence: CDR1 DFQATT, CDR2 SNEGSKA (reference sequence). J lost 5 bases, V lost 1 base, and 10 bases had no gene match. The DNA read from the CDR3 is TGCAGTGCTAGAGTCCCAAGCGGGAGGTTCATAGATACG. It translates to CSARVPSGRFIDT. The whole CDR3 reads CSARVPSGRFIDTQYF.

This clone was observed at least ten times. The read ends 3 residues before the CDR3 terminus; that terminus is restored from the germline J gene. The J gene is TRBJ2-5, the V gene TRBV4-1, with D perhaps matching TRBD2 (6 bases). CDR1 is MGHRA, CDR2 YSYEKL, per germline. This CDR3 has 16 residues. V shed 1 base and J shed 3 bases, with 15 bases lying between them. CDR3 bases read: TGCGCCAGCAGCCAAGCCGGGCGGGGATACGAAGAGACC. Its protein product is CASSQAGRGYEET. The CDR3 in its entirety is CASSQAGRGYEETQYF.

This clone was counted at least ten times. The CDR3 end falls 3 residues outside the read, so it is completed with the germline J gene. This chain connects TRBV7-8 to TRBJ2-7; weak D call: TRBD1 (6 bases). Germline lookup yields CDR1 SGHVS and CDR2 FQNEAQ. V gave up 8 bases and J gave up 2 bases, with 13 bases separating them. The CDR3 runs 13 residues. CDR3 sequence reads: CASATGSPYEQYF. The covered CDR3 bases are TGTGCCAGCGCCACAGGGTCCCCCTACGAG.

The table lists this clone with many counts. The CDR3 end lies 3 residues beyond the end of the read and is filled in from the germline J gene. The chain couples TRBV20-1 to TRBJ2-2; weak D call: TRBD2 (7 bases). Germline loops: CDR1 DFQATT, CDR2 SNEGSKA (reference sequence). The V end lost 0 bases, the J end lost 5 bases, and 22 bases lay between the germline ends. CDR3 length equals 18 residues. The CDR3 region is CSARDGLRGGLGTGELFF. Incomplete CDR3 DNA: TGCAGTGCTAGAGATGGGCTGAGGGGGGGGCTCGGGACCGGGGAG.

This clone was recorded many times. The read terminates 3 residues ahead of where the CDR3 ends, so the germline J gene completes it. The chain joins TRBV20-1 to TRBJ2-7; the D is unclear. The CDR3 extends over 11 amino acids. Trimming removed 1 base at V and 3 bases at J, with 4 bases between. Germline CDR1 is DFQATT and CDR2 is SNEGSKA (reference sequence). CDR3 in amino acids: CSARALYEQYF. The CDR3 DNA, read in part, is TGCAGTGCTAGAGCACTCTACGAG.

This clone was recorded at least ten times. The read falls 3 residues short of the CDR3 end, and the missing part is taken from the germline J gene. The chain employs TRBV7-2 and TRBJ1-1; D is perhaps TRBD1 (5 bases). The CDR3 has 12 residues. From germline, CDR1 is SGHTA and CDR2 FQGNSA. The CDR3 sequence: CASSSLGGSAFF. CDR3 DNA (partial): TGTGCCAGCAGCAGCTTGGGGGGGTCG. Supplemented by reference TRBV7-2 and TRBJ1-1, the full variable domain reads GAGVSQSPSNKVTEKGKDVELRCDPISGHTALYWYRQSLGQGLEFLIYFQGNSAPDKSGLPSDRFSAERTGGSVSTLTIQRTQQEDSAVYLCASSSLGGSAFFGQGTRLTVV.

This clone was observed many times. Sequencing ends 3 residues short of the CDR3 end; the germline J gene provides the rest. The rearrangement joins TRBV7-2 to TRBJ1-6, with TRBD1 as a possible D gene (6 bases). V was shortened by 5 bases and J by 10 bases, with 18 bases between the two germline ends. There are 15 residues in the CDR3. In germline, CDR1 is SGHTA, CDR2 FQGNSA. The DNA read from the CDR3 is TGTGCCAGCAGCCCGATCAAACAGGGCTGGTCACCC. This gives the protein CASSPIKQGWSP. The whole CDR3 is CASSPIKQGWSPLHF.

This clone came up many times. The read is 3 residues too short to cover the CDR3 end, so that end is filled in from the germline J gene. V is TRBV28 and J is TRBJ2-3; perhaps TRBD1 as D (6 bases). Trimming removed 4 bases at V and 4 bases at J, with 9 bases between. This CDR3 has 13 residues. Germline loops: CDR1 MDHEN, CDR2 SYDVKM. The sequenced CDR3 bases are TGTGCCAGCAGTTCGGCAGGGGCAGATACG. Translating gives CASSSAGADT. Given in full, the CDR3 is CASSSAGADTQYF.

This clone was counted ten times or more. The missing CDR3 end, 3 residues past where the read stops, is filled in from the germline J gene. The rearrangement links TRBV6-2 or TRBV6-3 to TRBJ1-2, with 7 bases that match TRBD1. Trimming took 7 bases from V and 3 from J; bases not matched to a gene: 5. The length of the CDR3 is 13 residues. CDR1 is MNHEY and CDR2 is SVGEGT in the germline V gene. The CDR3 spells CASNSGTDYGYTF. The DNA read from the CDR3 is TGTGCCAGCAACTCCGGGACAGACTATGGC.

Points on this clone: Read data end 3 residues before the CDR3 end; the end is taken from the germline J gene. The chain recombines TRBV20-1 with TRBJ2-7; TRBD2 aligns across 10 bases. The CDR3 has 14 residues. Looked up from germline, CDR1 is DFQATT and CDR2 is SNEGSKA (reference sequence). Trimming cost V 2 bases and J 3 bases; bases outside gene matches: 4. The CDR3 DNA, read in part, is TGCAGTGCTAGACTAGCGGGAGTATTCTACGAG. Translating it yields CSARLAGVFYE. In full, the CDR3 is CSARLAGVFYEQYF.

There are many counts of this clone. The read falls 3 residues short of the CDR3 end, and the missing part is taken from the germline J gene. The chain joins TRBV7-9 to TRBJ1-2; D is uncertain. This CDR3 contains 15 residues. Germline lookup yields CDR1 SEHNR and CDR2 FQNEAQ (reference sequence). Trimming stripped 2 bases from V and 1 base from J, with 11 bases between. The sequenced part of the CDR3 DNA is TGTGCCAGCAGCTTACTATCCCCGAGTAACTATGGC. Amino acid sequence: CASSLLSPSNYG. The full CDR3 is CASSLLSPSNYGYTF.

There are many counts of this clone. Read data end 3 residues before the CDR3 end; the end is taken from the germline J gene. This chain links TRBV10-1 with TRBJ2-1, with 7 bases aligning to TRBD2. Germline CDR1 and CDR2: WNHNN and SYGVQD (reference sequence). The length of the CDR3 is 20 residues. J lost 3 bases, V lost 2 bases, and 19 bases had no gene match. The CDR3 here is CASSEAPGTILSLFYNEQFF. Partial CDR3 DNA: TGCGCCAGCAGTGAGGCCCCCGGGACTATACTATCCTTATTCTACAATGAG.